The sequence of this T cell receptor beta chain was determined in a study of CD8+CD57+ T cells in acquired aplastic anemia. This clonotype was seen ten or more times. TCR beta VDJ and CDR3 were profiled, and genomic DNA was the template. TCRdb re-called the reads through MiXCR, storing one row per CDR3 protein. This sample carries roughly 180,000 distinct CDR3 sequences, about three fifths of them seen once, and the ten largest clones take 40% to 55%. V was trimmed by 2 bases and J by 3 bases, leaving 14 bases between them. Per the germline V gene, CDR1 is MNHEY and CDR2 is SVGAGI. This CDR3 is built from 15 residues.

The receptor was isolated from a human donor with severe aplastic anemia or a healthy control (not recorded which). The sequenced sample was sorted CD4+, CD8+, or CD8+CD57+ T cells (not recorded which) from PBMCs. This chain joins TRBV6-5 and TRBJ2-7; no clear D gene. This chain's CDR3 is CASSYGQVGNYEQYF. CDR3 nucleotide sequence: TGTGCCAGCAGTTACGGCCAGGTCGGCAACTACGAGCAGTACTTC.